This T cell receptor beta chain appears in the sequencing data of a study of T cells in Graves' hyperthyroidism and ophthalmopathy. The CDR3 regions of TCR beta were amplified from RNA transcripts. First-round RT-PCR of the TCR CDR3 relied on the HTBI primer set. TCRdb re-derived calls from the multiplex PCR reads in MiXCR, one entry per CDR3 protein. The sample carries roughly 360,000 distinct CDR3 sequences, roughly 14% recorded once. The CDR3 loop spans 13 amino acids. Per germline, CDR1 SGDLS and CDR2 YYNGEE. Trimming removed 4 bases at V and 8 bases at J, with 12 bases between. Sequencing used blood. The chain carries TRBV9 and TRBJ1-4; D is ambiguous. This TCR was recovered from a man aged 25 to 40 with Graves' hyperthyroidism that later progressed to Graves' ophthalmopathy. CDR3 coding DNA: TGTGCCAGCAGCCCCCTCCGGAGCGAAAAACTGTTTTTT. Its translation: CASSPLRSEKLFF.